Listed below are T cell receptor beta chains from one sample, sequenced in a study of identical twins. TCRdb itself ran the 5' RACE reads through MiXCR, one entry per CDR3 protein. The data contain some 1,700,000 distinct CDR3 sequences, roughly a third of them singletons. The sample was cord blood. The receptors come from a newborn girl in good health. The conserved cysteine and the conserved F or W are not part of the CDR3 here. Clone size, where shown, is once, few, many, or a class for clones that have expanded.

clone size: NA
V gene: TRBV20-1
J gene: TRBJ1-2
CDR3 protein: SADPRRGYGYT

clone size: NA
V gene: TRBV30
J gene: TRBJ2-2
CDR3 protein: AWSELAGELF

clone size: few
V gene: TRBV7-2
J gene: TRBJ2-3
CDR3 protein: ASSPQTRRTDTQY

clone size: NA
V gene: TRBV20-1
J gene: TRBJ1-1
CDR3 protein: SAKGRGGNTEAF

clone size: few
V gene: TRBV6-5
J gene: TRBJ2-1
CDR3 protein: ASSYRTPRDNEQF

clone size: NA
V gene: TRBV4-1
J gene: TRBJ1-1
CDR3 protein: ASSQNMNTEAF

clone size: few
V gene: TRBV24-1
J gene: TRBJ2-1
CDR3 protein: ATSDSGTNNNEQF

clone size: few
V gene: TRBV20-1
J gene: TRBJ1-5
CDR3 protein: SARGGNNQPQH

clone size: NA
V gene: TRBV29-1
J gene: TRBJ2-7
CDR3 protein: SLRAYNEQY

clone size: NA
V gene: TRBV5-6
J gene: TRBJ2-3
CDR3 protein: ASSLIAGAGRTDTQY

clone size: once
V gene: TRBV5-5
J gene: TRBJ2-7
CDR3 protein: ASSKDGQGINEQY

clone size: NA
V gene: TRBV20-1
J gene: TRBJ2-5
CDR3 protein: SASRLAGGHEQY

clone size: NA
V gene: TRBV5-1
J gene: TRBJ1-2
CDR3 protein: ASSLGAGGSYGYT

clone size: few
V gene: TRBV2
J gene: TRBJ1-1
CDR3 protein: ASPVPGGAGTEAF